The 22 T cell receptor beta chains below all came from one sample that was sequenced in a study of Ad26.COV2.S vaccination and SARS-CoV-2 variants. The treatment: some 20 received Ad26.COV2.S at low or high dose, single or two shots; about five received placebo; per-sample allocation not given. The samples were gathered on day 63 after the first injection of vaccine or placebo. The repertoire was sequenced with immunoSEQ multiplex PCR; TCRdb's copy has only in-frame clones and lacks some. The sample has 300,000 to 350,000 clones; roughly 86% are singletons. The sample consisted of peripheral blood, taken in a trial of Ad26.COV2.S vaccine versus placebo. These receptors came from a person between 18 and 65 years old who received the Ad26.COV2.S COVID-19 vaccine or a placebo.

V gene TRBV19 combines with J gene TRBJ2-7, with no clear D. Germline assignment: CDR1 LNHDA and CDR2 SQIVND (reference sequence). Trimming shortened V by 5 bases and J by 5 bases, and 13 bases separated the two germline ends. The CDR3 covers 13 residues. The CDR3: CASSPVAVDEQYF. The CDR3 DNA reads TGTGCCAGTAGTCCCGTTGCGGTAGACGAGCAGTACTTC.

V gene TRBV7-8 combines with J gene TRBJ2-5, with 8 bases matching TRBD2. The CDR3 has 17 residues. Germline assignment: CDR1 SGHVS and CDR2 FQNEAQ. With V trimmed by 4 bases and J by 4 bases, 14 bases remained unmatched. Here the CDR3 DNA reads TGTGCCAGCAGCTACTCCCCCCGGGAGGGAGGGGCAGAGACCCAGTACTTC. Protein sequence: CASSYSPREGGAETQYF.

The CDR3 bases are TGCAGTGCTGGATCTTGGACGGATAAGCATTTT. Translating it yields CSAGSWTDKHF. This chain links TRBV20-1 with TRBJ1-5, with D unclear. Germline-derived CDR1 and CDR2 are DFQATT and SNEGSKA (reference sequence). V was clipped by 5 bases and J by 14 bases, with 16 bases between them. The CDR3 is made up of 11 amino acids.

This chain connects TRBV30 to TRBJ1-1; tentatively, D is TRBD1 (6 bases). The CDR3 totals 12 residues. CDR1 GTSNPN and CDR2 SVGIG come from the germline V gene (reference sequence). V lost 3 bases and J 9 bases, leaving 14 bases between the germline ends. CDR3 residues: CAWRPLWGQAFF. CDR3 nucleotide sequence: TGTGCCTGGAGACCGTTGTGGGGGCAAGCTTTCTTT.

This sequence joins TRBV18 and TRBJ2-1, with D possibly called TRBD1 or TRBD2 (5 bases each). This CDR3 is 16 amino acids long. Looked up from germline, CDR1 is KGHSH and CDR2 is LQKENI. V lost 2 bases and J lost 7, with 18 bases in between. CDR3 sequence (DNA): TGTGCCAGCTCACCAGTCCGGGGCGCCTTGATTAATGAGCAGTTCTTC. It specifies CASSPVRGALINEQFF.

J is TRBJ1-2 and V is TRBV5-1; D is unresolved. CDR3 length: 14 residues. The V end lost 4 bases, the J end lost 4 bases, and 14 bases lay between the germline ends. CDR1 is SGHRS, CDR2 YFSETQ, per germline. CDR3 in DNA: TGCGCCAGCAGCCCCCTCACTCAAGGCTATGGCTACACCTTC. This sequence encodes CASSPLTQGYGYTF.

This chain connects TRBV7-2 to TRBJ2-1; perhaps D is TRBD1 or TRBD2 (5 bases each). The CDR3 is made up of 17 amino acids. The V and J ends lost 2 bases and 0 bases respectively, with 14 bases between them. Germline lookup yields CDR1 SGHTA and CDR2 FQGNSA. CDR3 protein: CASSLLAGSPSYNEQFF. For the CDR3, the DNA is TGTGCCAGCAGCTTACTAGCAGGGTCCCCCTCCTACAATGAGCAGTTCTTC.

The rearrangement links TRBV5-4 to TRBJ2-5; 12 nucleotides line up with TRBD2. CDR1 is SGHNT and CDR2 is YYREEE in the germline V gene (reference sequence). The CDR3 has 15 residues. The V segment lost 4 bases and the J segment 5 bases; nucleotides outside the gene matches: 6. CDR3 residues: CASSPSGGAGETQYF. The CDR3 DNA sequence: TGTGCCAGCAGCCCTAGCGGGGGGGCGGGTGAGACCCAGTACTTC. The full variable domain, completed using reference TRBV5-4 and TRBJ2-5, is ETGVTQSPTHLIKTRGQQVTLRCSSQSGHNTVSWYQQALGQGPQFIFQYYREEENGRGNFPPRFSGLQFPNYSSELNVNALELDDSALYLCASSPSGGAGETQYFGPGTRLLVL.

The J gene is TRBJ2-1, the V gene TRBV4-3; TRBD2 aligns across 11 bases. CDR1 LGHNA and CDR2 YSLEER come from the germline V gene. J gave up 4 bases and V 3 bases, and 5 bases lay outside the gene matches. The CDR3 loop spans 16 amino acids. The CDR3 region has the DNA TGCGCCAGCAGCCAGAGAACTAGCGGGGGATACAATGAGCAGTTCTTC. Translating gives CASSQRTSGGYNEQFF.

The rearrangement joins TRBV19 to TRBJ1-2; the match to TRBD1 covers 12 bases. V lost 8 bases, J lost 4 bases, and 11 bases stayed unmatched. Germline CDR1 is LNHDA and CDR2 is SQIVND (reference sequence). The CDR3 contains 16 residues. The CDR3 coding sequence is TGTGCCAGTCCCCGTCCGGGACAGGGGGCTGGCTATGGCTACACCTTC. This translates into CASPRPGQGAGYGYTF.

The chain is built from TRBV4-1 and TRBJ2-4, with D unclear. The CDR3 loop spans 15 amino acids. Germline V gene lookup returns CDR1 MGHRA and CDR2 YSYEKL. Trimming cost V 0 bases and J 0 bases, with 6 bases left between them. The CDR3 DNA reads TGCGCCAGCAGCCAAGAGGCCCTAGCCAAAAACATTCAGTACTTC. Its protein product is CASSQEALAKNIQYF.

The chain uses TRBV5-5 and TRBJ2-3; 10 bases agree with TRBD1. Losses at the gene ends were 2 bases for V and 6 bases for J; bases not matched to a gene: 9. Germline V gives CDR1 SGHKS, CDR2 YYEKEE (reference sequence). This CDR3 has 16 amino acids. The CDR3 spells CASSLTGTGVLDTQYF. The CDR3 DNA follows: TGTGCCAGCAGCTTAACCGGGACAGGGGTATTGGATACGCAGTATTTT.

This chain uses TRBV19 with TRBJ2-2; 7 positions match TRBD2. CDR1 is LNHDA, CDR2 SQIVND, per germline (reference sequence). The CDR3 has 13 residues. V trimming: 4 bases; J trimming: 5 bases; junction bases outside the gene matches: 1. CDR3 in amino acids: CASSRAGTGELFF. Written as DNA, the CDR3 is TGTGCCAGTAGTAGAGCGGGAACCGGGGAGCTGTTTTTT.

In regard to this clone: Germline and junction disagree at one end, which may indicate a read error. The rearrangement uses TRBV5-5 and TRBJ2-7, with 9 positions matching TRBD1. The CDR3 covers 18 residues. Germline lookup yields CDR1 SGHKS and CDR2 YYEKEE (reference sequence). The DNA for the CDR3 is TGTGCCAGCAGCTTGGCCGACAGGGGGTCCGTTGTTATATACGAGAAGTACTTC. This codes for CASSLADRGSVVIYEKYF.

The chain employs TRBV30 and TRBJ1-4; the D is unclear. V was shortened by 6 bases and J by 6 bases, with 20 bases between the two germline ends. The CDR3 is 15 residues long. CDR1 GTSNPN and CDR2 SVGIG come from the germline V gene (reference sequence). The CDR3 here is CACQPGGFEYEKLFF. The DNA for the CDR3 is TGTGCCTGCCAACCGGGTGGATTTGAGTATGAAAAACTGTTTTTT.

The chain uses TRBV7-2 and TRBJ1-3; D is ambiguous. With 7 bases removed from V and 4 bases from J, the gap between germline ends came to 8 bases. CDR3 length: 12 amino acids. Germline assignment: CDR1 SGHTA and CDR2 FQGNSA. The DNA of the CDR3 is TGTGCCAGCACCCCTAGGGGAAACACCATATATTTT. This translates into CASTPRGNTIYF.

The chain carries TRBV7-8 and TRBJ1-5; D gene ambiguous. The germline V gene encodes CDR1 SGHVS and CDR2 FQNEAQ. The V and J ends lost 5 bases and 0 bases respectively, with 14 bases between them. The CDR3 runs to 16 residues. The CDR3 here is CASSKDRIYSNQPQHF. The CDR3 nucleotides read TGTGCCAGCAGCAAAGATAGGATTTATAGCAATCAGCCCCAGCATTTT.

The gene calls are TRBV19 and TRBJ2-1, with 7 bases identical to TRBD1. Losses at the gene ends were 5 bases for V and 0 bases for J; bases not matched to a gene: 7. The germline CDR1 and CDR2 sequences are LNHDA and SQIVND (reference sequence). The CDR3 covers 16 residues. For the CDR3, the DNA is TGTGCCAGTAGTCTCGCTGGGACAGCCTCCTACAATGAGCAGTTCTTC. Translated, it gives CASSLAGTASYNEQFF.

This clone was recorded only once. The DNA for the CDR3 is TGTGCCAGCAGACAGCGGGGACAGTCCAATGAAAAACTGTTTTTT. This codes for CASRQRGQSNEKLFF. This chain joins TRBV6-5 and TRBJ1-4; 7 bases map to TRBD1. There are 15 residues in the CDR3. Germline-derived CDR1 and CDR2 are MNHEY and SVGAGI. Unmatched junction bases numbered 9, after V lost 6 bases and J lost 5 bases.

V gene TRBV5-1 combines with J gene TRBJ2-7; perhaps TRBD2 as D (6 bases). The CDR3 contains 16 residues. The germline gives CDR1 SGHRS, CDR2 YFSETQ. Trimming removed 0 bases from V and 12 bases from J, with 25 bases in between. The CDR3 DNA sequence: TGCGCCAGCAGCTTGGCCTTCAGGGACTCCTACGAGAGGTTGTACTTC. Translating gives CASSLAFRDSYERLYF.

This rearrangement joins TRBV12-3 or TRBV12-4 to TRBJ1-6; tentative D call: TRBD1 (6 bases). V was trimmed by 4 bases and J by 13 bases, leaving 8 bases between them. This CDR3 has 11 amino acids. The CDR3 region is CASSSGGPLHF. CDR3 nucleotide sequence: TGTGCCAGCAGTTCCGGGGGCCCCCTCCACTTT.

V gene TRBV7-9 combines with J gene TRBJ2-5; 9 bases agree with TRBD2. J lost 2 bases, V lost 0 bases, and 7 bases had no gene match. The CDR3 has 17 residues. From germline, CDR1 is SEHNR and CDR2 FQNEAQ (reference sequence). This chain's CDR3 is CASSLAQIAGAQETQYF. CDR3 DNA sequence: TGTGCCAGCAGCTTAGCCCAAATAGCGGGGGCTCAAGAGACCCAGTACTTC.